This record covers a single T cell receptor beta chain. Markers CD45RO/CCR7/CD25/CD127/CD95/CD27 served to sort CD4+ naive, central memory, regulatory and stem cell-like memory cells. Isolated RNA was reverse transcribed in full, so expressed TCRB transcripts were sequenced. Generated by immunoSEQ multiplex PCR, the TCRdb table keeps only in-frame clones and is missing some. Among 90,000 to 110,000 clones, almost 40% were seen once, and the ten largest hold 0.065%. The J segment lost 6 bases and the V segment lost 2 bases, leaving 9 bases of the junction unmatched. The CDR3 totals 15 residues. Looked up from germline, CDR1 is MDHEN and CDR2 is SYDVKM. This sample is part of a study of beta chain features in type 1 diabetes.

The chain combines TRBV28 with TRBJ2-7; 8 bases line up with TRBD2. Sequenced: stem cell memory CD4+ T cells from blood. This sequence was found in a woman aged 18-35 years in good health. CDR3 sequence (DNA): TGTGCCAGCAGTTTAAGTGTGTCCGGGAGGGGCGAGCAGTACTTC. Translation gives CASSLSVSGRGEQYF. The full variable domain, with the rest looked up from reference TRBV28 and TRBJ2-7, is DVKVTQSSRYLVKRTGEKVFLECVQDMDHENMFWYRQDPGLGLRLIYFSYDVKMKEKGDIPEGYSVSREKKERFSLILESASTNQTSMYLCASSLSVSGRGEQYFGPGTRLTVT.